These 10 T cell receptor beta chains were all obtained from the same sample, sequenced in a study of cytomegalovirus exposure and HLA in healthy donors. PCR employed 60 Vbeta and 13 Jbeta primers. TCRdb's copy holds only in-frame clones and misses some; the assay was immunoSEQ multiplex PCR. The table records around 300,000 clones, approximately 85% of them present only once. Sequences were obtained from PBMCs. These receptors originate from a woman aged 40 to 49 in good health and CMV-seropositive.

The chain uses TRBV6-5 and TRBJ2-6, with D hard to call. V gave up 2 bases and J gave up 3 bases, with 8 bases separating them. Germline lookup yields CDR1 MNHEY and CDR2 SVGAGI. The CDR3 runs 15 residues. CDR3 in DNA: TGTGCCAGCAGTTACCCCCGAGGTGGGGCCAACGTCCTGACTTTC. It encodes CASSYPRGGANVLTF.

V and J are TRBV4-3 and TRBJ2-1; D is unresolved. With 3 bases removed from V and 9 bases from J, the gap between germline ends came to 9 bases. Germline lookup yields CDR1 LGHNA and CDR2 YSLEER. The CDR3 has 12 amino acids. For the CDR3, the DNA is TGCGCCAGCAGCCATGTTACGGGTGAGCAGTTCTTC. This translates into CASSHVTGEQFF.

The chain's CDR3 is CASSYSPRSEKLFF. The DNA of the CDR3 is TGTGCCAGCAGTTACTCCCCGAGGAGTGAAAAACTGTTTTTT. V usage is TRBV6-8 and J usage is TRBJ1-4, with D unclear. Trimming left V 0 bases short and J 7 bases short, with 9 bases between. Germline V gives CDR1 MNHGY, CDR2 SAAAGT. The CDR3 length is 14 residues.

The rearrangement uses TRBV4-3 and TRBJ2-6; TRBD2 is a possible D gene (6 bases). V was clipped by 0 bases and J by 1 base, with 13 bases between them. Germline V gene sequence: CDR1 LGHNA, CDR2 YSLEER. The CDR3 runs 18 residues. CDR3 sequence reads: CASSQDEEGRSGANVLTF. DNA for the CDR3: TGCGCCAGCAGCCAAGATGAGGAGGGCAGGTCTGGGGCCAACGTCCTGACTTTC.

This chain connects TRBV7-9 to TRBJ2-2, with TRBD1 matching 10 bases. Germline lookup yields CDR1 SEHNR and CDR2 FQNEAQ (reference sequence). The CDR3 runs to 17 residues. After removal of 5 bases from V and 7 bases from J, the junction contained 13 bases not matched to a gene. The CDR3 region has the DNA TGTGCCAGCAGCCCGGGACAGGGGACATCGGCGAACGGGGAGCTGTTTTTT. This gives the protein CASSPGQGTSANGELFF.

The genes are TRBV15 and TRBJ1-2; D gene uncertain. From germline, CDR1 is LNHNV and CDR2 YYDKDF (reference sequence). The CDR3 sequence is 18 residues long. Trimming cost V 0 bases and J 7 bases, with 24 bases left between them. The DNA for the CDR3 is TGTGCCACCAGCAGAGATCTCTTGGGTAATTGGGCCGAAACTGGCTACACCTTC. Its translation is CATSRDLLGNWAETGYTF.

The chain recombines TRBV9 with TRBJ2-3; the D gene is possibly TRBD2 (6 bases). The CDR3 sequence is 15 residues long. Germline V CDR1 and CDR2: SGDLS, YYNGEE. V was clipped by 4 bases and J by 2 bases, with 14 bases between them. The chain's CDR3 is CASSTEVGLTDTQYF. In DNA form, the CDR3 reads TGTGCCAGCAGCACCGAGGTGGGACTCACAGATACGCAGTATTTT.

V usage is TRBV30 and J usage is TRBJ2-5; D is unresolved. This CDR3 is 15 amino acids long. Per the germline V gene, CDR1 is GTSNPN and CDR2 is SVGIG (reference sequence). V lost 8 bases, J lost 1 base, and 20 bases lay in between. CDR3 DNA sequence: TGTGCCCTGACCGCAGCCGTATCGGGCCAAGAGACCCAGTACTTC. This sequence encodes CALTAAVSGQETQYF.

This chain links TRBV9 with TRBJ2-1; 9 nucleotides agree with TRBD2. Looked up from germline, CDR1 is SGDLS and CDR2 is YYNGEE. This CDR3 contains 16 residues. Trimming cost V 0 bases and J 4 bases; bases outside gene matches: 5. CDR3 bases: TGTGCCAGCAGCGTAGGTGCGGGAGGGGGATACAATGAGCAGTTCTTC. Translating it yields CASSVGAGGGYNEQFF.

The V and J genes are TRBV11-3 and TRBJ2-1; weak D call: TRBD2 (6 bases). Looked up from germline, CDR1 is SGHNT and CDR2 is YENEEA. This CDR3 is built from 12 residues. V dropped 7 bases and J dropped 13 bases, with 17 bases sitting between them. Here the CDR3 reads CASNDGGPLQFF. As DNA, the CDR3 is TGTGCCAGCAACGACGGAGGGCCACTCCAGTTCTTC. Looking up the rest from reference TRBV11-3 and TRBJ2-1 gives the full variable domain: EAGVVQSPRYKIIEKKQPVAFWCNPISGHNTLYWYLQNLGQGPELLIRYENEEAVDDSQLPKDRFSAERLKGVDSTLKIQPAELGDSAVYLCASNDGGPLQFFGPGTRLTVL.